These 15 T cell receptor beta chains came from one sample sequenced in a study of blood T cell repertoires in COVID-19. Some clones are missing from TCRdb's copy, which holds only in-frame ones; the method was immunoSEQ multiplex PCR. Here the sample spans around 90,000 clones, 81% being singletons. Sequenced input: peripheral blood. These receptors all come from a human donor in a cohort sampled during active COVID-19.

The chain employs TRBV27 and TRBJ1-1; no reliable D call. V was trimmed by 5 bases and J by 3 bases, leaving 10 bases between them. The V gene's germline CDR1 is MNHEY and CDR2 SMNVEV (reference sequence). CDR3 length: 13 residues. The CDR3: CASSPAGDTEAFF. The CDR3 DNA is TGTGCCAGCAGTCCTGCCGGGGACACTGAAGCTTTCTTT.

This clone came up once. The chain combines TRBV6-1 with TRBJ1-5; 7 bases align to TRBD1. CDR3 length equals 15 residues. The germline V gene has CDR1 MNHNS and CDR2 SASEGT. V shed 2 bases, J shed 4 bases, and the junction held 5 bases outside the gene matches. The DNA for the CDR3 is TGTGCCAGCAGTGAACAGACAGGGACTAATCAGCCCCAGCATTTT. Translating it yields CASSEQTGTNQPQHF.

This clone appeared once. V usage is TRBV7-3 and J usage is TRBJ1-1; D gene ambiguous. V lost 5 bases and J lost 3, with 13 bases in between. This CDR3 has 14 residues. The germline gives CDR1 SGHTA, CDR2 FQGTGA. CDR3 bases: TGTGCCAGCAGCGCCTCCGGGAAGTACACTGAAGCTTTCTTT. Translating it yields CASSASGKYTEAFF.

Written as DNA, the CDR3 is TGCGCCAGCAGCCCCTCTTCAGGGGTGGGAAACACCATATATTTT. Amino acid sequence: CASSPSSGVGNTIYF. The V and J genes are TRBV5-1 and TRBJ1-3; a possible D gene is TRBD1 (6 bases). The V gene's germline CDR1 is SGHRS and CDR2 YFSETQ. With 4 bases removed from V and 4 bases from J, the gap between germline ends came to 15 bases. The CDR3 has 15 residues.

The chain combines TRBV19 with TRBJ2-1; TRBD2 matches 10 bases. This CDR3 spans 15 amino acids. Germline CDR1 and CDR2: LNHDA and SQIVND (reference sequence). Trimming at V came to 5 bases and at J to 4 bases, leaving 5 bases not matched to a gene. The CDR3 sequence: CASSETSGWYNEQFF. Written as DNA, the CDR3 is TGTGCCAGTAGTGAGACTAGCGGGTGGTACAATGAGCAGTTCTTC.

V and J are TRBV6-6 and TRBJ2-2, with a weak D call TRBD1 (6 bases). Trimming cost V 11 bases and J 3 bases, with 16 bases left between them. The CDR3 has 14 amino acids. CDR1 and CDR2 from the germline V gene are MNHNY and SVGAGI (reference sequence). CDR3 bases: TGTGCCTCCGGATCCGGGACATACACCGGGGAGCTGTTTTTT. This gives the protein CASGSGTYTGELFF.

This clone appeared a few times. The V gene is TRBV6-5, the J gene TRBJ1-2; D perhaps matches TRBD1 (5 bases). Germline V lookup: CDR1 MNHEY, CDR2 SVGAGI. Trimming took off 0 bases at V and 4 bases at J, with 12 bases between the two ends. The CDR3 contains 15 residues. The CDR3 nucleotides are TGTGCCAGCAGTTACTCGCGACCGGGGGGCTATGGCTACACCTTC. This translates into CASSYSRPGGYGYTF.

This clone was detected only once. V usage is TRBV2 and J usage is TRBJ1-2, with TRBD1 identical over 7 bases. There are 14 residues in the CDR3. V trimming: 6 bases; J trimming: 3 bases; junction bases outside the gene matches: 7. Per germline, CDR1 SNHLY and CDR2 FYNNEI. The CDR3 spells CASRGQTAHYGYTF. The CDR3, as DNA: TGTGCCAGCAGGGGACAGACAGCTCACTATGGCTACACCTTC.

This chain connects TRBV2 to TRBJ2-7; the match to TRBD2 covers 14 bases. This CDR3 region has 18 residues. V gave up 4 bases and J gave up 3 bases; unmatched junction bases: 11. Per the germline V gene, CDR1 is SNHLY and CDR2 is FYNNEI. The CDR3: CASSGVAGLAGVDYEQYF. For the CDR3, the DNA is TGTGCCAGCAGTGGGGTGGCGGGACTAGCGGGGGTTGACTACGAGCAGTACTTC.

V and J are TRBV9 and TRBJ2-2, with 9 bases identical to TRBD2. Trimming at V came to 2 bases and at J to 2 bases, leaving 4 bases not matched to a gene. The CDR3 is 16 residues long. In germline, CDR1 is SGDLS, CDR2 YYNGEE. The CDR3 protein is CASSVGGGANTGELFF. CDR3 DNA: TGTGCCAGCAGCGTCGGCGGGGGGGCCAACACCGGGGAGCTGTTTTTT.

The CDR3 DNA reads as TGTGCCAGCAGTCCACTAGGGACATCAGCGAACACCGGGGAGCTGTTTTTT. Translated, it gives CASSPLGTSANTGELFF. The chain recombines TRBV27 with TRBJ2-2; tentative D call: TRBD1 (6 bases). CDR3 length: 17 residues. CDR1 is MNHEY and CDR2 is SMNVEV in the germline V gene (reference sequence). V was pared by 5 bases and J by 0 bases, with 16 bases between.

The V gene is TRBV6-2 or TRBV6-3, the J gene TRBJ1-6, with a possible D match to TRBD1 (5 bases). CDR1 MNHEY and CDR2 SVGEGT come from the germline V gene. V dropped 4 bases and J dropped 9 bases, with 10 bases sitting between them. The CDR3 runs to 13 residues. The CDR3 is CASSWARGSPLHF. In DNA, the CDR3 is TGTGCCAGCAGTTGGGCAAGGGGTTCACCCCTCCACTTT.

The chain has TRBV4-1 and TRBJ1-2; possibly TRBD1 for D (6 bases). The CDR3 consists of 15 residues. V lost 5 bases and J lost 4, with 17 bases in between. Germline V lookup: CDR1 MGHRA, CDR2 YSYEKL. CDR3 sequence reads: CASSGQGLGGYGYTF. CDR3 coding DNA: TGCGCCAGCAGCGGGCAGGGGCTAGGGGGCTATGGCTACACCTTC.

The CDR3 spells CASSLSKDTRSGDYGYTF. The CDR3 bases are TGTGCCAGCAGTTTGTCGAAGGACACCCGCTCCGGCGACTATGGCTACACCTTC. The chain uses TRBV28 and TRBJ1-2; TRBD1 might be the D (5 bases). Per germline, CDR1 MDHEN and CDR2 SYDVKM. The V gene lost 3 bases and the J gene lost 3 bases, with 23 bases spanning the gap. CDR3 length equals 18 residues.

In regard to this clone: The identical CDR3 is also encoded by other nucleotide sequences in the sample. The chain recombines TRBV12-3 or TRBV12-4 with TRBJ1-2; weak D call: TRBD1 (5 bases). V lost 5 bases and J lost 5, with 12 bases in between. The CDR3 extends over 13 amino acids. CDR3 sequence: CASSLQGNYGYTF. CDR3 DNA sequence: TGTGCCAGCAGTCTCCAGGGAAATTATGGCTACACCTTC.